This TCR beta chain was found in a study of shared clonotypes between healthy human individuals. Study information: CD4 naive and CD4 memory each took three plates per donor, while CD8 naive took two and CD8 memory one.

The DNA input per sorted-subset replicate PCR was 200 ng, corresponding to some 27,000 T cell genomes. Sequenced by immunoSEQ multiplex PCR; TCRdb stores in-frame clones only, minus some. Found here are hundreds of thousands of clones, roughly 95% of them singletons; the top ten hold 0.11%. Selected positively for CCR7 and CD45RO-negative, naive CD8 cells excluded terminally differentiated effector memory CD45RA+ cells. Donors were Caucasian adults residing in Nashville, Tennessee, USA. Trimming cost V 0 bases and J 0 bases; bases outside gene matches: 8. This CDR3 comprises 17 residues. In germline, CDR1 is SQVTM, CDR2 ANQGSEA. On this clone itself: Its antigen is not known.

Study outcomes and limitations: Clonotypes shared by all four donors outscored non-shared clonotypes in generation probability.

Sequencing was carried out using naive CD8+ T cells sorted from blood. The source of this sequence is a woman aged 25 to 39 in good health. J is TRBJ2-3 and V is TRBV29-1; 8 bases align to TRBD1. This CDR3 is CSVEDLQGAPSTDTQYF. CDR3 bases: TGCAGCGTTGAAGATCTTCAGGGGGCGCCTAGCACAGATACGCAGTATTTT.